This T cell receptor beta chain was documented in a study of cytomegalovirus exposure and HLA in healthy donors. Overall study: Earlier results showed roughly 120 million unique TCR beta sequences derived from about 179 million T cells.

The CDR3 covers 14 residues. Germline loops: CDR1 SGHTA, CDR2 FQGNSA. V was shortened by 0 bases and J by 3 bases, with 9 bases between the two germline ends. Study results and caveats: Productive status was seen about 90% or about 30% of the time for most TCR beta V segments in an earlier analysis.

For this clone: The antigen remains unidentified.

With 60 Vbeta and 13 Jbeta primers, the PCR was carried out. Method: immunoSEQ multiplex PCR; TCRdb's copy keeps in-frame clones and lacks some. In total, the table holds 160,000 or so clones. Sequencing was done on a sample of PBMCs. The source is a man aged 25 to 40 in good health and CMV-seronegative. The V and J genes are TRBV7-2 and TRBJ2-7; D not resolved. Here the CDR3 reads CASSLALQDYEQYF. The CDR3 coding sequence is TGTGCCAGCAGCTTAGCGTTACAAGACTACGAGCAGTACTTC.